These T cell receptor beta chains were read from a single sample in a study of T-cell reconstitution after alpha-beta-depleted transplantation in children. TCRdb reprocessed the PCR reads with MiXCR, giving one entry per CDR3 protein. Of about 540,000 distinct CDR3 sequences listed, about a quarter were seen once; the top ten hold 30% to 45%. This material consisted of PBMCs, taken before TCRalphabeta/CD19-depleted stem cell transplant. All receptors derive from a boy younger than two with Wiskott-Aldrich syndrome, due to receive a stem cell transplant. Both conserved end residues are part of each CDR3. The D gene is left open where the match is weak. Size is stated for part of the rows, as once, few or many counts, or as a class when the clone is expanded.

.,TRBJ2-4,few,TRBV5-1,TGCGCCAGCAGCTTTCTCCACAGGGACTTATGGGCCAAAAACATTCAGTACTTC,CASSFLHRDLWAKNIQYF
.,TRBJ2-5,few,TRBV12-3/TRBV12-4,TGTGCCAGCAGGGGAGGAACCCGAGAGACCCAGTACTTC,CASRGGTRETQYF
TRBD2,TRBJ2-7,few,TRBV29-1,TGCAGCGTTTATGGGACTAGCGGGGAGAACCCGTCCTACGAGCAGTACTTC,CSVYGTSGENPSYEQYF
.,TRBJ2-1,.,TRBV18,TGTGCCAGCTCACCACCGGTACTTGTTGAGCAGTTCTTC,CASSPPVLVEQFF
.,TRBJ2-7,.,TRBV20-1,TGCAGTCGGAGGGGGCGGGGCTCCTACGAGCAGTACTTC,CSRRGRGSYEQYF
.,TRBJ1-5,few,TRBV20-1,TGCAGTGCTGGCGGGCCCAATCAGCCCCAGCATTTT,CSAGGPNQPQHF
TRBD1,TRBJ2-5,few,TRBV9,TGTGCCAGCAGCGTGACAGGGTTCCAAGAGACCCAGTACTTC,CASSVTGFQETQYF
.,TRBJ2-7,.,TRBV3-1,TGTGCCAGCAGCCGGGACAGCGGGAGTCGGTACGAGCAGTACTTC,CASSRDSGSRYEQYF
.,TRBJ2-2,many,TRBV27,TGTGCCAGCAGTTTTGCCGGGGAGCTGTTTTTT,CASSFAGELFF
.,TRBJ2-1,.,TRBV20-1,TGCAGTGCTAGACTCAAGAATTTCTCCTACAATGAGCAGTTCTTC,CSARLKNFSYNEQFF
.,TRBJ2-7,.,TRBV12-3/TRBV12-4,TGTGCCAGCAGTTTAATGGCAGGTTACTCCTACGAGCAGTACTTC,CASSLMAGYSYEQYF
.,TRBJ2-7,.,TRBV20-1,TGCAGTGCTGGGGGAGGCAGGACCTACGAGCAGTACTTC,CSAGGGRTYEQYF
.,TRBJ2-3,.,TRBV12-3/TRBV12-4,TGTGCCAGCAGTTACCGGGGAACAGATACGCAGTATTTT,CASSYRGTDTQYF
.,TRBJ2-6,.,TRBV5-4,TGTGCCAGCAGCCTTGACTTCTCTGGGGCCAACGTCCTGACTTTC,CASSLDFSGANVLTF
.,TRBJ1-4,.,TRBV10-3,TGTGCCATCAGTGATTCAGGAACTAATGAAAAACTGTTTTTT,CAISDSGTNEKLFF
TRBD1,TRBJ1-1,.,TRBV6-5,TGTGCCAGCAGTTACTCGAGACAGGGGGCGGCTGAAGCTTTCTTT,CASSYSRQGAAEAFF
.,TRBJ1-1,.,TRBV7-2,TGTGCCAGCAGCTTCGTGGGAGGGAACACTGAAGCTTTCTTT,CASSFVGGNTEAFF
TRBD2,TRBJ2-1,few,TRBV28,TGTGCCAGCACCCCAAGCGGGACTAACAATGAGCAGTTCTTC,CASTPSGTNNEQFF
TRBD2,TRBJ2-1,once,TRBV29-1,TGCAGCGTGACTAGCGGGAGAAAGGTCAATGAGCAGTTCTTC,CSVTSGRKVNEQFF
.,TRBJ1-1,few,TRBV5-6,TGTGCCAGCAGCGTAACGGTGAACACTGAAGCTTTCTTT,CASSVTVNTEAFF
.,TRBJ2-1,.,TRBV29-1,TGCAGCGTTCGAAATAGCGTTACTGAGCAGTTCTTC,CSVRNSVTEQFF
TRBD2,TRBJ2-3,.,TRBV5-1,TGCGCCAGCAGCCGAGCGGGACCTACCACAGATACGCAGTATTTT,CASSRAGPTTDTQYF
TRBD2,TRBJ2-7,.,TRBV5-4,TGTGCCAGCAGCTCATGGGGTAGCGGGAGTTATGAGCAGTACTTC,CASSSWGSGSYEQYF
.,TRBJ2-1,.,TRBV7-3,TGTGCCAGCAGCTTAAACGCCGACAATGAGCAGTTCTTC,CASSLNADNEQFF